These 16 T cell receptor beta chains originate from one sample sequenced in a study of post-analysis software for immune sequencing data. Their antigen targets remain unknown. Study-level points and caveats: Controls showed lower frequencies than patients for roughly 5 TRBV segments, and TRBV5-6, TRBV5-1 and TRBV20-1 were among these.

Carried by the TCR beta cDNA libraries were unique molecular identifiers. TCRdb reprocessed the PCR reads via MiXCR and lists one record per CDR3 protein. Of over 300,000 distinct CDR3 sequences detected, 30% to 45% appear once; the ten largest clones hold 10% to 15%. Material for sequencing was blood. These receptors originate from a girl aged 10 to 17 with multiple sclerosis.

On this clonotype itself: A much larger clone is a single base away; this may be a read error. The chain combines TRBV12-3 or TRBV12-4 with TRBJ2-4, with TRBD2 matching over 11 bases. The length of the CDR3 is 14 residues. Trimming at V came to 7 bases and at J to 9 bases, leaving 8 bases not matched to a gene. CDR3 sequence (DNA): TGTGCCAGCACCATAGCGGGGGGGCGCTCCATTCAGTACTTC. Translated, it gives CASTIAGGRSIQYF.

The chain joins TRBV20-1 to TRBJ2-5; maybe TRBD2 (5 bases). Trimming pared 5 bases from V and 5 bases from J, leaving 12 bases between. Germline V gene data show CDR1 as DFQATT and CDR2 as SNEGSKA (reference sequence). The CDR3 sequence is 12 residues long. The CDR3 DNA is TGCAGTGCTCACCCCGGCGGGGAGACCCAGTACTTC. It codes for CSAHPGGETQYF.

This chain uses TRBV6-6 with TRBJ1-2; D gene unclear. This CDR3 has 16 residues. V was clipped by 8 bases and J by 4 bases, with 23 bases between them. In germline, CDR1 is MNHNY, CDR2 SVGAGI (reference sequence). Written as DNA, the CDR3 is TGTGCCAGCGCATTAAGAGGCCTCCCCTCGGGCTATGGCTACACCTTC. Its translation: CASALRGLPSGYGYTF.

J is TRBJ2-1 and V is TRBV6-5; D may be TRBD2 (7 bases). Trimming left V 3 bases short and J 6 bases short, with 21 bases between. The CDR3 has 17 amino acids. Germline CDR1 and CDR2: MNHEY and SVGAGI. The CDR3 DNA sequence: TGTGCCAGCAGTTATTCGACTCGCGCGGGGGCCTTCAATGAGCAGTTCTTC. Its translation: CASSYSTRAGAFNEQFF.

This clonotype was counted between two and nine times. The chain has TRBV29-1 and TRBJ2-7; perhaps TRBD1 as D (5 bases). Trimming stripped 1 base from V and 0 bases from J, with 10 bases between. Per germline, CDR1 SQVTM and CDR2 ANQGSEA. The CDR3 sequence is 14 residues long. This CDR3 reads CSVEVRGSSYEQYF. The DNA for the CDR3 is TGCAGCGTTGAAGTTAGGGGTTCCTCCTACGAGCAGTACTTC.

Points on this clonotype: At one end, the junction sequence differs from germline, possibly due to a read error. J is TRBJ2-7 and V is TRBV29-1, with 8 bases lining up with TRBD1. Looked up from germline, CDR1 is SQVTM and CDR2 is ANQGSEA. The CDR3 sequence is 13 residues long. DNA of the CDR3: TGCAGCGGAAGGGACAGGTTAACCTACAAGCAGTACTTC. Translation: CSGRDRLTYKQYF.

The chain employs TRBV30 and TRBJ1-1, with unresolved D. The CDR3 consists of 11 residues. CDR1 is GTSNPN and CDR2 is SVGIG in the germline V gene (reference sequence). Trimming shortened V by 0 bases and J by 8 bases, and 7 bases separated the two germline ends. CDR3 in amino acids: CAWSVGGEAFF. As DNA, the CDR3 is TGTGCCTGGAGTGTAGGAGGCGAAGCTTTCTTT.

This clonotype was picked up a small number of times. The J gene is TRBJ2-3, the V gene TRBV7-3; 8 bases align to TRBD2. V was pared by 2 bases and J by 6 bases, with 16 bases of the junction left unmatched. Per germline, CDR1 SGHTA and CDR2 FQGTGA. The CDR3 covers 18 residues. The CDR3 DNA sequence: TGTGCCAGCAGCTTAGCGGGGGGCACCACGGCGACTGCGGATACGCAGTATTTT. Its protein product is CASSLAGGTTATADTQYF. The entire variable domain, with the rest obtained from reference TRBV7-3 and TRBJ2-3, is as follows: GAGVSQTPSNKVTEKGKYVELRCDPISGHTALYWYRQSLGQGPEFLIYFQGTGAADDSGLPNDRFFAVRPEGSVSTLKIQRTERGDSAVYLCASSLAGGTTATADTQYFGPGTRLTVL.

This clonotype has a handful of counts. The CDR3 loop is CASSGGLAYTQYF. The CDR3 bases are TGTGCCAGCAGTGGGGGACTAGCTTATACGCAGTATTTT. The chain carries TRBV6-2 or TRBV6-3 and TRBJ2-3, with 9 bases identical to TRBD2. The V gene end was trimmed by 5 bases and the J gene end by 7 bases; junction bases not matched to a gene: 4. CDR1 MNHEY and CDR2 SVGEGT come from the germline V gene. This CDR3 has 13 residues.

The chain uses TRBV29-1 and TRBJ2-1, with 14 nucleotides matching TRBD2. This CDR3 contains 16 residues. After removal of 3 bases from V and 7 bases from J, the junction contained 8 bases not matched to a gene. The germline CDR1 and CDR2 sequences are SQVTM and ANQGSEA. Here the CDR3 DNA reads TGCAGCGTTGAGGGACTAGCGGGAGCCACAGGGAATGAGCAGTTCTTC. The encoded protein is CSVEGLAGATGNEQFF.

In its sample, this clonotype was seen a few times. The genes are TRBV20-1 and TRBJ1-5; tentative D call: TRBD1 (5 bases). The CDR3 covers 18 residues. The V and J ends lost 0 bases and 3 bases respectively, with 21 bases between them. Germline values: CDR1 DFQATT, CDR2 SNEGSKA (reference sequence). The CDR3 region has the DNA TGCAGTGCTAGAGAGAGGGGCCGCTGGGGGAGCTCCAATCAGCCCCAGCATTTT. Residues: CSARERGRWGSSNQPQHF.

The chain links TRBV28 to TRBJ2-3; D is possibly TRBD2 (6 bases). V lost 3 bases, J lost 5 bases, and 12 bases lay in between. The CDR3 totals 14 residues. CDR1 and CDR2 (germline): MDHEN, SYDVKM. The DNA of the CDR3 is TGTGCCAGCAGTTTCGGCGGGGCCCAAGATACGCAGTATTTT. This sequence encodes CASSFGGAQDTQYF.

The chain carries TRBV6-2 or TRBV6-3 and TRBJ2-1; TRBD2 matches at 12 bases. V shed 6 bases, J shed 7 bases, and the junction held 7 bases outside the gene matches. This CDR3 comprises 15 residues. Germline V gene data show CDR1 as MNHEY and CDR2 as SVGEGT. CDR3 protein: CASRPGLAGLNEQFF. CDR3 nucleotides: TGTGCCAGCAGACCCGGACTAGCGGGGTTAAATGAGCAGTTCTTC.

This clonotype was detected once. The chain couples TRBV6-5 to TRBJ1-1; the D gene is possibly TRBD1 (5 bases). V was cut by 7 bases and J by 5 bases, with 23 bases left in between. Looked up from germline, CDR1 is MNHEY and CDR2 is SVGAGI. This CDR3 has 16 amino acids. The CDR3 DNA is TGTGCCAGCACCAAAGACAGAGAAGGGAGATTGACTGAAGCTTTCTTT. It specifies CASTKDREGRLTEAFF.

The CDR3 region is CATSDYAPGTETQYF. DNA of the CDR3: TGTGCCACCAGTGATTACGCCCCGGGTACAGAGACCCAGTACTTC. The chain uses TRBV24-1 and TRBJ2-5, with D unresolved. This CDR3 spans 15 amino acids. Trimming removed 2 bases from V and 4 bases from J, with 13 bases in between. Looked up from germline, CDR1 is KGHDR and CDR2 is SFDVKD.

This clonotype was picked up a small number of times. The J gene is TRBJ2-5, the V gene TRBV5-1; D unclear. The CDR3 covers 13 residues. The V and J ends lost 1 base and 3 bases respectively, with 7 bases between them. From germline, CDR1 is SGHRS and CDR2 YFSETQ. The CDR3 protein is CASSLYSEETQYF. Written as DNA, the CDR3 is TGCGCCAGCAGCTTGTACAGTGAAGAGACCCAGTACTTC.